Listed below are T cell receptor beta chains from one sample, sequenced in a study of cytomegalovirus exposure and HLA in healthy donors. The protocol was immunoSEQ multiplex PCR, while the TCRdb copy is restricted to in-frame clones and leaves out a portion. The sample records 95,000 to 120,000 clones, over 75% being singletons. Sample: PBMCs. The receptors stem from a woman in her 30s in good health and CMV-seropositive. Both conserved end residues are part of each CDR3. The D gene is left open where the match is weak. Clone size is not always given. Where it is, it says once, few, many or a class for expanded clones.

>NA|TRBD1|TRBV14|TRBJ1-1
TGTGCCAGCAGTCAACAGGGGGGGAACACTGAAGCTTTCTTT
CASSQQGGNTEAFF
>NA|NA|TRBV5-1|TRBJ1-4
TGCGCCAGCAGCTTCCAAGGGAGGGGGGATGAAAAACTGTTTTTT
CASSFQGRGDEKLFF
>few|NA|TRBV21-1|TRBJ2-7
TGTGCCAGCGGACAGACAGTCTCCAGCTACGAGCAGTACTTC
CASGQTVSSYEQYF
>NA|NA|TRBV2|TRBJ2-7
TGTGCTATCAAGGAGGAGACGGCATACGAGCAGTACTTC
CAIKEETAYEQYF
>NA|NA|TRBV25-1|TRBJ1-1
TGTGCCAGCAGTGGGCCCACTGAAGCTTTCTTT
CASSGPTEAFF
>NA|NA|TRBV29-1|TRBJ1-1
TGCAGCGTTGACGGCGGGGGTACGACTGAAGCTTTCTTT
CSVDGGGTTEAFF
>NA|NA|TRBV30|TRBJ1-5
TGTGCCTGGAGTAGGTCGTCAGGACAGCCCCAGCATTTT
CAWSRSSGQPQHF
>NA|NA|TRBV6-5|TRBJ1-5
TGTGCCACAAGACGGGGCAATCAGCCCCAGCATTTT
CATRRGNQPQHF
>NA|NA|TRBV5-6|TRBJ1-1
TGTGCCAGCAGCTTGGCCAGGGGCGGCACTGAAGCTTTCTTT
CASSLARGGTEAFF
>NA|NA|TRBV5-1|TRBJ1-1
TGCGCCAGCAGCCCTAGGGGGAATAGCAACACTGAAGCTTTCTTT
CASSPRGNSNTEAFF
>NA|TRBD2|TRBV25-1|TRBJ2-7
TGTGCCAGCACCCCTAGCGGGAGGGCCTACGAGCAGTACTTC
CASTPSGRAYEQYF
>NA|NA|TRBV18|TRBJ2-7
TGTGCCAGCTCAATAGGGGGGGACTCCTACGAGCAGTACTTC
CASSIGGDSYEQYF
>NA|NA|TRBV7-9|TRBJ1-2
TGTTCCAGCAGCTTAGATCAGGCAGGGATCTATGGCTACACCTTC
CSSSLDQAGIYGYTF
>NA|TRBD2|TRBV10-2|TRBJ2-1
TGCGCCAGCAGTGAAAGCGGGAGGGCCGATGAGCAGTTCTTC
CASSESGRADEQFF
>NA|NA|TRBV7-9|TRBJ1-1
TGTGCCAGCAGCGTACAAAGACTTTACGCTGAAGCTTTCTTT
CASSVQRLYAEAFF
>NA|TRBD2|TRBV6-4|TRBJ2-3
TGTGCCAGCAGTCTTCTAGCGGGAGTCTCAGATACGCAGTATTTT
CASSLLAGVSDTQYF
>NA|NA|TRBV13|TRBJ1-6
TGTGCCAGCAGCTCCACTAATTCACCCCCCCACTTT
CASSSTNSPPHF
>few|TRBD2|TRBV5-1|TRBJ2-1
TGCGCCAGCAGCCGACTAGCGGGAGATGATGAGCAGTTCTTC
CASSRLAGDDEQFF
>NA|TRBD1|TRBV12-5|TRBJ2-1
TGTGCTAGTGGTCCCGGGACAGGGGGCTATAAAAACAATGAGCAGTTCTTC
CASGPGTGGYKNNEQFF
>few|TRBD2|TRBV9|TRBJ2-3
TGTGCCAGCAGCGTAGTGTCATTAGCGGGAGGACAATATACGCAGTATTTT
CASSVVSLAGGQYTQYF
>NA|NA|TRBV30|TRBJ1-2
TGTGCCTGGAGGGACTACCACAATGGCTACACCTTC
CAWRDYHNGYTF
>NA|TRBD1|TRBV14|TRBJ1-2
TGTGCCAGCAGCCAAGAGCGGATACAGGGGGTCTATGGCTACACCTTC
CASSQERIQGVYGYTF
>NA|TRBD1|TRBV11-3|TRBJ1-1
TGTGCCAGCAGCTTAGTCTCAGGGGGCCCCAACACTGAAGCTTTCTTT
CASSLVSGGPNTEAFF
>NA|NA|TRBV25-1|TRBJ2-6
TGTGCCAGCAGTGCGATCGGGAGCGCCGTTTCCGGGGCCAACGTCCTGACTTTC
CASSAIGSAVSGANVLTF
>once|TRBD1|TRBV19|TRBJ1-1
TGTGCCAGTAGTAGGGACAGGTCTTGGACTGAAGCTTTCTTT
CASSRDRSWTEAFF
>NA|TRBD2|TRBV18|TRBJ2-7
TGTGCCAGCTCGCGGACTAGCGGTTACGAGCAGTACTTC
CASSRTSGYEQYF
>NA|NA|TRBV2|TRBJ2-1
TGTGCCAGCAGTGAATTCTTAGGGGTAGAGCAGTTCTTC
CASSEFLGVEQFF
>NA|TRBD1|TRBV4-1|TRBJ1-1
TGCGCCAGCAGCCACCGGACAGGGAACACTGAAGCTTTCTTT
CASSHRTGNTEAFF
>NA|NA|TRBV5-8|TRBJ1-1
TGTGCCAGCAGCTTTACCGGGATGAACACTGAAGCTTTCTTT
CASSFTGMNTEAFF
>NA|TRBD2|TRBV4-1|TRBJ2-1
TGCGCCAGCAGCCAAACGCTAGCGGGAGGGCCCTACAATGAGCAGTTCTTC
CASSQTLAGGPYNEQFF
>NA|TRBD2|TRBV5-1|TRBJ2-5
TGCGCCAGCAGCAGGGGGACTAGCGGGGGGGGACAAGAGACCCAGTACTTC
CASSRGTSGGGQETQYF
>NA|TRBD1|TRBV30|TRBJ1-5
TGTGCCTGGAGCACGGGACAGGGTGGCGTGCCCCAGCATTTT
CAWSTGQGGVPQHF
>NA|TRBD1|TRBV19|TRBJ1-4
TGTGCCAGTAGTATAGGAACAGGGGGTAGTGAAAAACTGTTTTTT
CASSIGTGGSEKLFF
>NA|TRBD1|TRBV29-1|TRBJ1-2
TGCAGCGTCCAGGACAGGGAGGGCTATGGCTACACCTTC
CSVQDREGYGYTF
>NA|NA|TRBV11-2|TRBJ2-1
TGTGCCAGCAGCTTAGTTGAGGAGCAGTTCTTC
CASSLVEEQFF